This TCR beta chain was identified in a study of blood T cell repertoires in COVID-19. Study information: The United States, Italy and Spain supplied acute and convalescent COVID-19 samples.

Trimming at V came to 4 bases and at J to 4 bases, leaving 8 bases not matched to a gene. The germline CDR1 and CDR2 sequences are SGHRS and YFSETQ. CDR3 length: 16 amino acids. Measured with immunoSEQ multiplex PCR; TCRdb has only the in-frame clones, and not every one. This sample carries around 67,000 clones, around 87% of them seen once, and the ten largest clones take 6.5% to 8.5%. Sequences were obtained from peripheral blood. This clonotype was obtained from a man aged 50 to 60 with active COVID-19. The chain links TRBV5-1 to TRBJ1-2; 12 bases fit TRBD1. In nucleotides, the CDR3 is TGCGCCAGCAGCGGGACCGGGACAGGGGGCGTCTATGGCTACACCTTC. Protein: CASSGTGTGGVYGYTF.